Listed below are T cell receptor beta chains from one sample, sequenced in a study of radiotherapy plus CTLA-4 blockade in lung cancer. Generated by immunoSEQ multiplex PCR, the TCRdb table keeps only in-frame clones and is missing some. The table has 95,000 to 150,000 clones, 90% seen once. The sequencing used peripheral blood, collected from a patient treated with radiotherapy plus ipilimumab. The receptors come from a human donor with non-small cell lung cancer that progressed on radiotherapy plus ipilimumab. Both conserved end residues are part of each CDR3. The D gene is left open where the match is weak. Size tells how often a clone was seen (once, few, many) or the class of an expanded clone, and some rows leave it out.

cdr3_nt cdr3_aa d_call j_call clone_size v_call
TGTGCCAGCTCACGCGGGGACGTATCAAACGATGGCTACACCTTC CASSRGDVSNDGYTF . TRBJ1-2 . TRBV18
TGTGCCAGCAGCCTAACCTTGGGCGTGGCCCAGTACTTC CASSLTLGVAQYF . TRBJ2-5 . TRBV9
TGTGCCAGCAGCTCCGACGGTCACTATGGCTACACCTTC CASSSDGHYGYTF . TRBJ1-2 . TRBV7-8
TGTGCCAGCAGCCAACCTGTCGCAGGGGTTGAAACCGGGGAGCTGTTTTTT CASSQPVAGVETGELFF . TRBJ2-2 . TRBV5-4
TGTGCCAGCAGGGTTAACCCCGGGGAGCTGTTTTTT CASRVNPGELFF . TRBJ2-2 . TRBV2
TGTGCCAGCAGTAAAGCAGGGGGCGTAGAAAAACTGTTTTTT CASSKAGGVEKLFF TRBD1 TRBJ1-4 once TRBV27
TGTGCCAGCAGCGTACCCAAGCGGGAGCGGGACACCGGGGAGCTGTTTTTT CASSVPKRERDTGELFF TRBD2 TRBJ2-2 . TRBV9
TGTGCCAGCAGTTTCCAGGACCCGCAAGAGACCCAGTACTTC CASSFQDPQETQYF . TRBJ2-5 . TRBV27
TGTGCCAGCTCAAGGGCTAGCGGGAGAGTGTCCTACAATGAGCAGTTCTTC CASSRASGRVSYNEQFF TRBD2 TRBJ2-1 . TRBV18
TGTGCCAGTAGTATTTTTCGACAGGGAGGCAATCAGCCCCAGCATTTT CASSIFRQGGNQPQHF TRBD1 TRBJ1-5 . TRBV19
TGTGCCAGCAGTACCCGGACAGGGACCTACGAGCAGTACTTC CASSTRTGTYEQYF TRBD1 TRBJ2-7 . TRBV2
TGTGCCAGTAGTATTCCGGGGGCGACCACTGAAGCTTTCTTT CASSIPGATTEAFF . TRBJ1-1 . TRBV19
TGTGCCAGCAGTGAAGAGAGGGACTGGACGAACACCGGGGAGCTGTTTTTT CASSEERDWTNTGELFF . TRBJ2-2 . TRBV6-1
TGTGCCAGCACCGATCCCACAGATACGCAGTATTTT CASTDPTDTQYF . TRBJ2-3 . TRBV27
TGCGCCAGCAGTCCGGATGGAATAAACAATCAGCCCCAGCATTTT CASSPDGINNQPQHF . TRBJ1-5 . TRBV5-1
TGTGCCACCAGCGCGGGGGGCTCGGGTGGAAACACCATATATTTT CATSAGGSGGNTIYF . TRBJ1-3 . TRBV15
TGTGCCAGACATGACCAGGGCGCCGGGGCCAACGTCCTGACTTTC CARHDQGAGANVLTF . TRBJ2-6 . TRBV5-3
TGTGCCAGCAGCTTTCGGTCGACGAACACCGGGGAGCTGTTTTTT CASSFRSTNTGELFF . TRBJ2-2 once TRBV5-4
TGTGCCAGCAGCCAAATGAGCGGGTACAATGAGCAGTTCTTC CASSQMSGYNEQFF . TRBJ2-1 . TRBV14
TGTGCCAGCAGTACTGGAGTCACTGAAGCTTTCTTT CASSTGVTEAFF . TRBJ1-1 . TRBV28
TGCAGCGTTGAAACAACAAGGGACACTGAAGCTTTCTTT CSVETTRDTEAFF . TRBJ1-1 few TRBV29-1
TGTGCCAGTAGTACCACCTCCGCGCAGGATGCCTACGAGCAGTACTTC CASSTTSAQDAYEQYF . TRBJ2-7 . TRBV19
TGTGCCAGCAGTTTCCTGGACAGGGGATTAGACGAGCAGTACTTC CASSFLDRGLDEQYF TRBD1 TRBJ2-7 . TRBV6-6
TGTGCCAGCAGTGAATCCGCCACAGATACGCAGTATTTT CASSESATDTQYF . TRBJ2-3 once TRBV2
TGTGCCAGCAGCCCCAGACCGGTTTTTTTCAATGAGCAGTTCTTC CASSPRPVFFNEQFF . TRBJ2-1 . TRBV11-2
TGTGCTAGCAGCAAATTGACTAACCAAGAGACCCAGTACTTC CASSKLTNQETQYF . TRBJ2-5 once TRBV7-7
TGCGCCAGCACCTTAGCGGGGGGAGACAATGAGCAGTTCTTC CASTLAGGDNEQFF TRBD2 TRBJ2-1 . TRBV5-1
TGTGCCAGCAATCCCGGGACACCTAGCAATCAGCCCCAGCATTTT CASNPGTPSNQPQHF . TRBJ1-5 . TRBV6-6
TGCGCCAGCAGTGACACCTATGGCTACACCTTC CASSDTYGYTF . TRBJ1-2 . TRBV10-1
TGTGCCATCAGTGTAGGGTCAGGACAGGGATATACTGAAGCTTTCTTT CAISVGSGQGYTEAFF TRBD1 TRBJ1-1 once TRBV10-3
TGTGCCAGCAGTGCGGGTTGGGCAGGGTCTACCAAGAACACTGAAGCTTTCTTT CASSAGWAGSTKNTEAFF . TRBJ1-1 once TRBV25-1
TGTGCCAGCAGCCCGCTGGACAGGGCCAACTATGGCTACACCTTC CASSPLDRANYGYTF TRBD1 TRBJ1-2 . TRBV5-4
TGTGCCAGCTCACTGGGACAGGCCTTGAACACTGAAGCTTTCTTT CASSLGQALNTEAFF TRBD1 TRBJ1-1 once TRBV18
TGCGCCAGCAGCTTGGTTTTAGCGGGGTACAGGTACAATGAGCAGTTCTTC CASSLVLAGYRYNEQFF TRBD2 TRBJ2-1 . TRBV5-1
TGTGCCAGCAGCCCCCTGTGGCGGGCCCAAGAGACCCAGTACTTC CASSPLWRAQETQYF . TRBJ2-5 . TRBV7-9
TGTGCCAGCAGCCGGGGGGGTTCGAACACCGGGGAGCTGTTTTTT CASSRGGSNTGELFF TRBD2 TRBJ2-2 . TRBV5-4
TGCACCCTTAAACCGGGGGGCTACACCTTC CTLKPGGYTF . TRBJ1-2 . TRBV29-1
TGTGCCAGCAGCCCTTACCTAGCGGGAGGGTCCTACGAGCAGTACTTC CASSPYLAGGSYEQYF TRBD2 TRBJ2-7 . TRBV13
TGCGCCAGCAGCTTGGAGGGCAGGACATATGGCTACACCTTC CASSLEGRTYGYTF . TRBJ1-2 . TRBV5-1
TGTGCCAGCAGCTTCGCTGGGGCCAACGTCCTGACTTTC CASSFAGANVLTF . TRBJ2-6 . TRBV7-9
TGTGCCAGCAGCTTTCCGGGACTAGCGGGCCCCAAGCAGTTCTTC CASSFPGLAGPKQFF TRBD2 TRBJ2-1 . TRBV7-2
TGTGCCAGCAACCAAGGAAACACCATATATTTT CASNQGNTIYF . TRBJ1-3 . TRBV25-1
TGTGCCACCGCGAGGGACAGGCGGGGCTACACCTTC CATARDRRGYTF TRBD1 TRBJ1-2 . TRBV6-5